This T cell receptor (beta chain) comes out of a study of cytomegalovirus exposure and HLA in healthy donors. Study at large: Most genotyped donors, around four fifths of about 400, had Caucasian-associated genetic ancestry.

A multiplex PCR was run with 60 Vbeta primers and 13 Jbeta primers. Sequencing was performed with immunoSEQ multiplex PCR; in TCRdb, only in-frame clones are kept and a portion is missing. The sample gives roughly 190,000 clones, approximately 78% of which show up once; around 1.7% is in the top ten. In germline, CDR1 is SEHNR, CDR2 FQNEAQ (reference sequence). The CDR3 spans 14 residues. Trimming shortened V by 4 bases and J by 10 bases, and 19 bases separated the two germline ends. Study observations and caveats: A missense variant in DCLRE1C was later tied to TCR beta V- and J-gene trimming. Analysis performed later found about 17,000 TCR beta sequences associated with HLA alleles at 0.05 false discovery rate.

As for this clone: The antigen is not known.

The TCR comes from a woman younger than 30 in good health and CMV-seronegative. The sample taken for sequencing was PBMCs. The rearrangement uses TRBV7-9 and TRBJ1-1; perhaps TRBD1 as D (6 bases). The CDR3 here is CASSSQGPHVGAFF. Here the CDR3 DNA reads TGTGCCAGCAGCTCCCAGGGGCCCCACGTTGGAGCTTTCTTT.